Following are 9 T cell receptor beta chains from one sample sequenced in a study of blood T cell repertoires in COVID-19. Libraries were prepared by immunoSEQ multiplex PCR; TCRdb keeps only in-frame clonotypes and omits some of them. The top ten hold about 3% of the sample, which has 250,000 to 350,000 clones, 86% seen once. Source material: peripheral blood. The source is a woman in her twenties or thirties with active or convalescent COVID-19.

V gene TRBV18 combines with J gene TRBJ2-2; no clear D. V was clipped by 3 bases and J by 5 bases, with 10 bases between them. The CDR3 is 14 amino acids. CDR1 is KGHSH, CDR2 LQKENI, per germline. The CDR3, as DNA: TGTGCCAGCTCACCTCCCACACCGACCGGGGAGCTGTTTTTT. This gives the protein CASSPPTPTGELFF. Full variable domain (remainder filled in from reference TRBV18 and TRBJ2-2): NAGVMQNPRHLVRRRGQEARLRCSPMKGHSHVYWYRQLPEEGLKFMVYLQKENIIDESGMPKERFSAEFPKEGPSILRIQQVVRGDSAAYFCASSPPTPTGELFFGEGSRLTVL.

The V and J genes are TRBV5-1 and TRBJ1-6; 10 nucleotides line up with TRBD1. V lost 5 bases and J lost 10; bases outside the gene matches: 6. Germline V CDR1 and CDR2: SGHRS, YFSETQ. This CDR3 is 14 amino acids long. In DNA form, the CDR3 reads TGCGCCAGCAGAAGGGACAGGGGCATCTCACCCCTCCACTTT. The encoded protein is CASRRDRGISPLHF.

This clone was counted once. The rearrangement links TRBV15 to TRBJ1-2, with TRBD1 matching 8 bases. Unmatched junction bases numbered 4, after V lost 0 bases and J lost 4 bases. The CDR3 is 15 amino acids. Per germline, CDR1 LNHNV and CDR2 YYDKDF (reference sequence). The CDR3 sequence is CATSRERTGSYGYTF. The DNA of the CDR3 is TGTGCCACCAGCAGAGAGAGGACAGGGAGCTATGGCTACACCTTC.

V gene TRBV7-2 combines with J gene TRBJ2-7; 9 bases are shared with TRBD2. The length of the CDR3 is 13 residues. Germline assignment: CDR1 SGHTA and CDR2 FQGNSA. V was clipped by 0 bases and J by 10 bases; unmatched bases: 4. CDR3 amino acids: CASSLALAGTQYF. DNA for the CDR3: TGTGCCAGCAGCTTAGCACTAGCGGGTACTCAGTACTTC.

V usage is TRBV27 and J usage is TRBJ2-3; TRBD2 is a possible D gene (5 bases). V lost 4 bases and J lost 6, with 17 bases in between. The CDR3 runs to 15 residues. CDR1 is MNHEY, CDR2 SMNVEV, per germline (reference sequence). CDR3 in amino acids: CASSYLPGRPDTQYF. The CDR3 region has the DNA TGTGCCAGCAGTTACCTCCCGGGGAGACCGGATACGCAGTATTTT.

This chain uses TRBV12-3 or TRBV12-4 with TRBJ1-2; a possible D gene is TRBD1 (6 bases). The ends were cut back, 7 bases at V and 3 bases at J, with 12 bases in the middle. CDR3 size: 13 residues. The CDR3 nucleotides are TGTGCCAGCAACCTGGACAGTTACTATGGCTACACCTTC. Translated: CASNLDSYYGYTF.

This chain joins TRBV19 and TRBJ2-2, with 9 bases that match TRBD2. CDR1 and CDR2 from the germline V gene are LNHDA and SQIVND (reference sequence). Trimming removed 7 bases from V and 0 bases from J; junction bases left unmatched: 6. The CDR3 covers 16 residues. The CDR3 bases are TGTGCCAGTAACCAGCGGGGGGCAACGAACACCGGGGAGCTGTTTTTT. Its protein is CASNQRGATNTGELFF.

The J gene is TRBJ2-1, the V gene TRBV19; TRBD2 is a possible D gene (5 bases). V was trimmed by 5 bases and J by 0 bases, leaving 14 bases between them. Germline CDR1 LNHDA, CDR2 SQIVND (reference sequence). The CDR3 sequence is 16 residues long. The CDR3 coding sequence is TGTGCCAGTAGTCGCGAGGGCGTAACCTCCTACAATGAGCAGTTCTTC. Its protein is CASSREGVTSYNEQFF. Combining the CDR3 with reference TRBV19 and TRBJ2-1 gives the whole variable domain DGGITQSPKYLFRKEGQNVTLSCEQNLNHDAMYWYRQDPGQGLRLIYYSQIVNDFQKGDIAEGYSVSREKKESFPLTVTSAQKNPTAFYLCASSREGVTSYNEQFFGPGTRLTVL.

The chain joins TRBV30 to TRBJ2-1; 11 bases fit TRBD2. The V gene's germline CDR1 is GTSNPN and CDR2 SVGIG (reference sequence). V shed 5 bases and J 4 bases; nucleotides not matched to a gene: 7. The CDR3 spans 15 residues. CDR3 bases: TGTGCCTGGGAACATGTAGCGGGGGGGTACAATGAGCAGTTCTTC. Translating it yields CAWEHVAGGYNEQFF.